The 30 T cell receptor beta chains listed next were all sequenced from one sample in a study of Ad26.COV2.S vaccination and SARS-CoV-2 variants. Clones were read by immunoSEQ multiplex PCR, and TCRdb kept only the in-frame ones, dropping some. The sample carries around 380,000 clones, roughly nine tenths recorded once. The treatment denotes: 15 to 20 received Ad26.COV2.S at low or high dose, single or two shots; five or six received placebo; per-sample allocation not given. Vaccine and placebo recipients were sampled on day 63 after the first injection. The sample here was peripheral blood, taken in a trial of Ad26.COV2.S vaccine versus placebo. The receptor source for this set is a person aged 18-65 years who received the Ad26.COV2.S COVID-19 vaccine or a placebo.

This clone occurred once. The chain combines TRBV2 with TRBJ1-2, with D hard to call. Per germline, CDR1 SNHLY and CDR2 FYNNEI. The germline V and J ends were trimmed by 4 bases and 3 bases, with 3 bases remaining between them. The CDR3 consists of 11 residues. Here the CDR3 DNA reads TGTGCCAGCAGTGTCGACTATGGCTACACCTTC. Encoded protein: CASSVDYGYTF. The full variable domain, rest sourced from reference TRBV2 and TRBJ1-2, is EPEVTQTPSHQVTQMGQEVILRCVPISNHLYFYWYRQILGQKVEFLVSFYNNEISEKSEIFDDQFSVERPDGSNFTLKIRSTKLEDSAMYFCASSVDYGYTFGSGTRLTVV.

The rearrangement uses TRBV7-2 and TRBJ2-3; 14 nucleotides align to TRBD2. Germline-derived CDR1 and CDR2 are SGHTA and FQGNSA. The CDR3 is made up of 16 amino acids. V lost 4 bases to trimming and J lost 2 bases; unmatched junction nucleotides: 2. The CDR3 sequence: CASSSTSGGATDTQYF. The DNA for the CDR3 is TGTGCCAGCAGCTCGACTAGCGGGGGGGCCACAGATACGCAGTATTTT.

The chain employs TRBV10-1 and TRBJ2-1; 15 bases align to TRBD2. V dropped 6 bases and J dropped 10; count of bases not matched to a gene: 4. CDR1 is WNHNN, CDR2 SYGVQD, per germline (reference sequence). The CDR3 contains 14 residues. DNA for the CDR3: TGCGCCAGCAGAGCCGGGACTAGCGGGGGGGAGCAGTTCTTC. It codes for CASRAGTSGGEQFF.

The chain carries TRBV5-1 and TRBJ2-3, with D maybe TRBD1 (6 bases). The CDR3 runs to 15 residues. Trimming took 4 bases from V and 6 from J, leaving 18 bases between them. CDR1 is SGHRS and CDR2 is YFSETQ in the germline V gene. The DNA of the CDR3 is TGCGCCAGCAGCCCCCTACAGGGTCTGTCTGATACGCAGTATTTT. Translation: CASSPLQGLSDTQYF.

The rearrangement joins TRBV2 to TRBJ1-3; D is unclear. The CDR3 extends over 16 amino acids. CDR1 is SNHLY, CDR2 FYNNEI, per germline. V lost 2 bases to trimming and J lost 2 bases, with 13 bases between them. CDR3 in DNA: TGTGCCAGCAGTGAATTCATGGCAGCAACTGGAAACACCATATATTTT. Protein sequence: CASSEFMAATGNTIYF.

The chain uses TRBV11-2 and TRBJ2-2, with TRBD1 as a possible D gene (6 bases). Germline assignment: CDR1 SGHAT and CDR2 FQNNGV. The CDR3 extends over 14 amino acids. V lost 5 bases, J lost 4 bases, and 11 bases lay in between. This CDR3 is CASSETGFTGELFF. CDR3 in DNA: TGTGCCAGCAGCGAGACAGGTTTCACCGGGGAGCTGTTTTTT.

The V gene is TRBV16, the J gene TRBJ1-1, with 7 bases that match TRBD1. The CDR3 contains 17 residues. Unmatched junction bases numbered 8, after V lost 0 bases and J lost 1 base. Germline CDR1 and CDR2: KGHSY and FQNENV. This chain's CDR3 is CASSQSLRGRGNTEAFF. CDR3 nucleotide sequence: TGTGCCAGCAGCCAATCGTTGAGGGGGCGCGGGAACACTGAAGCTTTCTTT.

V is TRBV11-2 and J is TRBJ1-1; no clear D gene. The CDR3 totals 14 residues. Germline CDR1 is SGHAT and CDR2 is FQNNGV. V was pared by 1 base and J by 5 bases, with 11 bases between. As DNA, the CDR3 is TGTGCCAGCAGCTTAGGTGGGTTGGGAACTGAAGCTTTCTTT. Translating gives CASSLGGLGTEAFF.

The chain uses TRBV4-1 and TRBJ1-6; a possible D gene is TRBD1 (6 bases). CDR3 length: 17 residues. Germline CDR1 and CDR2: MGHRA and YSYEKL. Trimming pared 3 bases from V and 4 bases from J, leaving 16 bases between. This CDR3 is CASSHDSGGLYNSPLHF. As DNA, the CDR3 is TGCGCCAGCAGCCATGACAGCGGGGGGCTGTATAATTCACCCCTCCACTTT.

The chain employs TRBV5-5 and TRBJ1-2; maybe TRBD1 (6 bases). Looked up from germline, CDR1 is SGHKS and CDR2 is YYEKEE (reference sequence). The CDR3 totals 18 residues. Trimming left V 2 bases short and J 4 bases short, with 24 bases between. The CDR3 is CASSFISLRDIDSYGYTF. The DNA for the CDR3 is TGTGCCAGCAGCTTCATATCTCTCCGGGACATTGACTCCTATGGCTACACCTTC.

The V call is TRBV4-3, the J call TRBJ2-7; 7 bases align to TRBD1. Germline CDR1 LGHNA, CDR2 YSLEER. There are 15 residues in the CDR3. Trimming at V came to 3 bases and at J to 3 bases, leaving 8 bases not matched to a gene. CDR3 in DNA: TGCGCCAGCAGCCATGATCTACAGGGGAGCTACGAGCAGTACTTC. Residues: CASSHDLQGSYEQYF.

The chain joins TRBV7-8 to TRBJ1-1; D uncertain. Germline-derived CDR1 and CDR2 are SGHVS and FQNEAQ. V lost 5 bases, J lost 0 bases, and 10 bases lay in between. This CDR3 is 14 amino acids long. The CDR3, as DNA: TGTGCCAGCAGCCTCCAGCGGGTGAACACTGAAGCTTTCTTT. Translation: CASSLQRVNTEAFF. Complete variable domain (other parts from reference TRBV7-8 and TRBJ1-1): GAGVSQSPRYKVAKRGQDVALRCDPISGHVSLFWYQQALGQGPEFLTYFQNEAQLDKSGLPSDRFFAERPEGSVSTLKIQRTQQEDSAVYLCASSLQRVNTEAFFGQGTRLTVV.

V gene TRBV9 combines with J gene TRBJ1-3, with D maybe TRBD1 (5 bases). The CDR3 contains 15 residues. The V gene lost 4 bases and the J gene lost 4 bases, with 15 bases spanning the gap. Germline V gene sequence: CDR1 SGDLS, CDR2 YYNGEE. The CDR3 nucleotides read TGTGCCAGCAGCCTTCAGGGTGGTGTCGGAAACACCATATATTTT. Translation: CASSLQGGVGNTIYF. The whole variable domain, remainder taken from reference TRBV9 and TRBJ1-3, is DSGVTQTPKHLITATGQRVTLRCSPRSGDLSVYWYQQSLDQGLQFLIQYYNGEERAKGNILERFSAQQFPDLHSELNLSSLELGDSALYFCASSLQGGVGNTIYFGEGSWLTVV.

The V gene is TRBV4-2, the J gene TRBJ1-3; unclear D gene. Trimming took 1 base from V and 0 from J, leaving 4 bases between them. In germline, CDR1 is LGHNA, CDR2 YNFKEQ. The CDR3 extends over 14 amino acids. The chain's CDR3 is CASSQAASGNTIYF. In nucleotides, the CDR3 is TGTGCCAGCAGCCAAGCAGCCTCTGGAAACACCATATATTTT.

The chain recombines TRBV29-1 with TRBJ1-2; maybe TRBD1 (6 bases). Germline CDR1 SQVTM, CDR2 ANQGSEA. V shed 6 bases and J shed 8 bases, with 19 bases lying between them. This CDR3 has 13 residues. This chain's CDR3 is CSVDGQRSGGYTF. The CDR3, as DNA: TGCAGCGTGGACGGACAGAGGTCTGGCGGCTACACCTTC.

CDR3 in amino acids: CASSYKSNYGYTF. The CDR3 DNA reads TGTGCCAGCAGTTATAAATCTAACTATGGCTACACCTTC. The rearrangement joins TRBV12-3 or TRBV12-4 to TRBJ1-2; D gene ambiguous. The germline V and J ends were trimmed by 4 bases and 0 bases, with 6 bases remaining between them. This CDR3 contains 13 residues.

The CDR3 spells CASSSAEGADYGYTF. CDR3 nucleotides: TGTGCCAGCAGCTCAGCCGAGGGGGCCGACTATGGCTACACCTTC. The chain has TRBV11-2 and TRBJ1-2; 7 bases line up with TRBD1. This CDR3 spans 15 amino acids. The V gene end was trimmed by 4 bases and the J gene end by 3 bases; junction bases not matched to a gene: 8. Per the germline V gene, CDR1 is SGHAT and CDR2 is FQNNGV.

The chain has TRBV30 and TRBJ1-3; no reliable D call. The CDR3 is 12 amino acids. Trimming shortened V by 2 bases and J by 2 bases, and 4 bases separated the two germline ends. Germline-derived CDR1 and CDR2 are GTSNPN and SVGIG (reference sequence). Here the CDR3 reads CAWSTPGNTIYF. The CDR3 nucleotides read TGTGCCTGGAGTACCCCTGGAAACACCATATATTTT. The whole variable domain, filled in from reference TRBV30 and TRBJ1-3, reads SQTIHQWPATLVQPVGSPLSLECTVEGTSNPNLYWYRQAAGRGLQLLFYSVGIGQISSEVPQNLSASRPQDRQFILSSKKLLLSDSGFYLCAWSTPGNTIYFGEGSWLTVV.

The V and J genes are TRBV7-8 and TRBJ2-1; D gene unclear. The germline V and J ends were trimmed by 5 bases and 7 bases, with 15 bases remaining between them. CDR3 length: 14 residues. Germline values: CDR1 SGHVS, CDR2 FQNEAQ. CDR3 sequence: CASSHRRLGNEQFF. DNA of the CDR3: TGTGCCAGCAGCCACCGGCGCCTTGGTAATGAGCAGTTCTTC.

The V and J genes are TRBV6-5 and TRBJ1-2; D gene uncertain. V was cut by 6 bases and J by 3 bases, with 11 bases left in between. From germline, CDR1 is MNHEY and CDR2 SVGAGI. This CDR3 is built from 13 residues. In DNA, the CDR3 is TGTGCCAGCAGCCTCACTGGGGACTATGGCTACACCTTC. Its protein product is CASSLTGDYGYTF.

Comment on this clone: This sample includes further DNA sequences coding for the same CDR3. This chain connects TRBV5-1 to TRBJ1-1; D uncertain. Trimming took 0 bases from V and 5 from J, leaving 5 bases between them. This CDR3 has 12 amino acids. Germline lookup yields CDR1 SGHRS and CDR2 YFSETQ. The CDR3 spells CASSLVGTEAFF. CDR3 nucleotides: TGCGCCAGCAGCTTGGTTGGTACTGAAGCTTTCTTT.

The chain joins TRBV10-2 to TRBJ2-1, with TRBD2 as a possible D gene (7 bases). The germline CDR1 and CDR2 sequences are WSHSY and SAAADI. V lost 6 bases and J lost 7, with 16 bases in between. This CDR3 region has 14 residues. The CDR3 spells CASSPSGGGNEQFF. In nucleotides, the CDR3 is TGCGCCAGCAGCCCTTCGGGGGGCGGGAATGAGCAGTTCTTC.

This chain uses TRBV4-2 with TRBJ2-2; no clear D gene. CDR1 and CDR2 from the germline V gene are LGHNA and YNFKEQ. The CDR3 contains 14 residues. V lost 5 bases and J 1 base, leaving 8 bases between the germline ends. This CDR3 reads CASSIEVNTGELFF. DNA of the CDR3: TGTGCCAGCAGCATCGAAGTGAACACCGGGGAGCTGTTTTTT.

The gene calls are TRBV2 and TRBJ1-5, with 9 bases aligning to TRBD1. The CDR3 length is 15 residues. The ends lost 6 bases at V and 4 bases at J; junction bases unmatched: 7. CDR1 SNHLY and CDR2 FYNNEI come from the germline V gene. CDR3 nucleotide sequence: TGTGCCAGCAGACATACAGGGGGCCGGAATCAGCCCCAGCATTTT. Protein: CASRHTGGRNQPQHF.

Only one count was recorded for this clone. The CDR3 DNA sequence: TGCGCCAGCAGTGTGGGACAGGGAGTATTTGGCTACACCTTC. It specifies CASSVGQGVFGYTF. This chain uses TRBV10-2 with TRBJ1-2, with 9 bases matching TRBD1. The length of the CDR3 is 14 residues. Trimming at V came to 4 bases and at J to 7 bases, leaving 7 bases not matched to a gene. Per germline, CDR1 WSHSY and CDR2 SAAADI.

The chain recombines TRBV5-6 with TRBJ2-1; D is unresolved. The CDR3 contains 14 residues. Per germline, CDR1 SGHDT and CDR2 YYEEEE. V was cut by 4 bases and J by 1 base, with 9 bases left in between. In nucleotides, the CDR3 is TGTGCCAGCAGCCAGGTGTTGTCCTACAATGAGCAGTTCTTC. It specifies CASSQVLSYNEQFF.

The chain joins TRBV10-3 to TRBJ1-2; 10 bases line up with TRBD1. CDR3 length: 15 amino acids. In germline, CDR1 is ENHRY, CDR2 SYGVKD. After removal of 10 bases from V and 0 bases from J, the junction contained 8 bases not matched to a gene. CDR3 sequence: CATGTGEATNYGYTF. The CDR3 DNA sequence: TGTGCCACCGGGACAGGGGAGGCCACTAACTATGGCTACACCTTC.

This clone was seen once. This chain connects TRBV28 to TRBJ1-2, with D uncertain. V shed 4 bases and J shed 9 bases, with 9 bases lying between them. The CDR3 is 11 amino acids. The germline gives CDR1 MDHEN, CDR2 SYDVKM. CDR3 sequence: CASSSRLSYTF. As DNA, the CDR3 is TGTGCCAGCAGTTCAAGGCTGAGCTACACCTTC.

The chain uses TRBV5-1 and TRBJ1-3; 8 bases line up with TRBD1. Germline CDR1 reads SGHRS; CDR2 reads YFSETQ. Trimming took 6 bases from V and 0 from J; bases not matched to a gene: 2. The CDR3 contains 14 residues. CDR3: CASTGTGSGNTIYF. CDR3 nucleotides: TGCGCCAGCACCGGGACAGGCTCTGGAAACACCATATATTTT.

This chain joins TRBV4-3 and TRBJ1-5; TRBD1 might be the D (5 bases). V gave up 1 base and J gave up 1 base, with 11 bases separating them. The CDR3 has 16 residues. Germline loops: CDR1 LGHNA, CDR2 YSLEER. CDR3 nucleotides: TGCGCCAGCAGCCAAGGCCTGGGGCAGAGCAATCAGCCCCAGCATTTT. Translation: CASSQGLGQSNQPQHF.